This TCR beta chain is from a study of prognosis after radiotherapy for stage I lung cancer. Study background: A biologically effective dose of at least 100 Gy came via 3-5 SBRT fractions.

With two-round multiplex PCR, TCR beta CDR3 sequences were amplified from genomic DNA. Primers specific to each TRBV and TRBJ gene were used in first-round PCR. TCRdb itself ran the multiplex PCR reads through MiXCR, one entry per CDR3 protein. The table lists approximately 30,000 distinct CDR3 sequences, around 32% of them singletons, with around 35% in the top ten. CDR1 is SNHLY and CDR2 is FYNNEI in the germline V gene. The CDR3 sequence is 11 residues long. The ends were cut back, 6 bases at V and 1 base at J, with 3 bases in the middle. In this sample, this clonotype turned up many times. Its target is not known. Study conclusions and caveats: Gene usage of TRBV and TRBJ reportedly differed between patients with and without metastases.

The sequence derives from a donor of 50 years or more with non-small cell lung cancer. The specimen was PBMCs, collected before or after stereotactic body radiation therapy (not recorded which). V gene TRBV2 combines with J gene TRBJ1-1; D gene uncertain. CDR3 in amino acids: CASRENTEAFF. The DNA for the CDR3 is TGTGCCAGCAGGGAGAACACTGAAGCTTTCTTT. The complete variable domain, with remaining parts taken from reference TRBV2 and TRBJ1-1, reads EPEVTQTPSHQVTQMGQEVILRCVPISNHLYFYWYRQILGQKVEFLVSFYNNEISEKSEIFDDQFSVERPDGSNFTLKIRSTKLEDSAMYFCASRENTEAFFGQGTRLTVV.